This T cell receptor (beta chain) is from a study of CD8 T cells in Susac syndrome. Study-level information: Active disease was present in more than 5 of the sequenced Susac syndrome patients, and remission in under 10.

Germline lookup yields CDR1 SGDLS and CDR2 YYNGEE. The CDR3 runs to 15 residues. Trimming stripped 0 bases from V and 1 base from J, with 11 bases between. RNA totalling roughly 0.5 to 1 ug underwent reverse transcription with random hexamers. The CDR3 of TCR beta was amplified by immunoSEQ multiplex PCR across 54 Vbeta and 13 Jbeta. Via MiXCR, TCRdb re-called the immunoSEQ multiplex PCR reads, giving one row per CDR3 protein. In the table there are 150,000 to 200,000 distinct CDR3 sequences, over 75% of which are singletons. High-throughput TCR beta sequencing covered peripheral CD8+ and CD4+ T cells. Definite or probable Susac syndrome was diagnosed using recently defined diagnostic criteria.

The receptor's source is a human donor with Susac syndrome. The chain combines TRBV9 with TRBJ2-7, with TRBD2 as a possible D gene (6 bases). The sample comprised CD4+ T cells from PBMCs. The CDR3 sequence: CASSVDASESYEQYF. Written as DNA, the CDR3 is TGTGCCAGCAGCGTAGACGCTAGCGAATCCTACGAGCAGTACTTC. Looking up the rest from reference TRBV9 and TRBJ2-7 gives the full variable domain: DSGVTQTPKHLITATGQRVTLRCSPRSGDLSVYWYQQSLDQGLQFLIQYYNGEERAKGNILERFSAQQFPDLHSELNLSSLELGDSALYFCASSVDASESYEQYFGPGTRLTVT.